These T cell receptor beta chains were read from a single sample in a study of cytomegalovirus exposure and HLA in healthy donors. Repertoires were generated with immunoSEQ multiplex PCR, while TCRdb's copy carries only in-frame clones and drops some. Among fewer than 90,000 clones listed, roughly 77% were seen once. What was sequenced was PBMCs. These receptors originate from a woman aged 40 to 55 in good health and CMV-seropositive. Each CDR3 is given with its conserved first and last residue. The D gene is left open where the match is weak. A clone size is listed for some rows: how often the clone was seen (once, few, many), or a class if it is expanded.

V gene	clone size	D gene	J gene	CDR3 protein	CDR3 DNA
TRBV11-2	once	TRBD1	TRBJ2-1	CASSAGTGGNEQFF	TGTGCCAGCAGCGCCGGGACAGGGGGCAATGAGCAGTTCTTC
TRBV4-3	.	.	TRBJ2-1	CASSPSDPRGVEQFF	TGCGCCAGCAGCCCTTCTGATCCTAGAGGAGTTGAGCAGTTCTTC
TRBV5-6	.	.	TRBJ2-5	CASSLEYLTRGGQETQYF	TGTGCCAGCAGCTTGGAATACTTGACCAGAGGAGGACAAGAGACCCAGTACTTC
TRBV30	.	.	TRBJ1-2	CAWSGLARAYGYTF	TGTGCCTGGAGTGGGTTGGCCAGGGCCTATGGCTACACCTTC
TRBV5-1	.	TRBD2	TRBJ2-1	CASSPGLAGAMDEQFF	TGCGCCAGCAGCCCTGGACTAGCGGGGGCGATGGATGAGCAGTTCTTC
TRBV29-1	few	TRBD1	TRBJ1-3	CSVGQANGNTIYF	TGCAGCGTGGGACAGGCTAACGGAAACACCATATATTTT
TRBV7-2	.	TRBD2	TRBJ2-1	CASSLGLAGLNEQFF	TGTGCCAGCAGCTTAGGGCTAGCGGGTTTAAATGAGCAGTTCTTC
TRBV18	.	.	TRBJ1-1	CASQLGVDTEAFF	TGTGCCAGCCAACTCGGGGTTGACACTGAAGCTTTCTTT
TRBV19	.	TRBD1	TRBJ1-5	CASSMGQSNQPQHF	TGTGCCAGTAGTATGGGACAGAGCAATCAGCCCCAGCATTTT
TRBV5-1	.	.	TRBJ2-2	CASSLDRANTGELFF	TGCGCCAGCAGCTTGGACAGAGCGAACACCGGGGAGCTGTTTTTT
TRBV7-9	.	.	TRBJ2-7	CASRSGSSYEQYF	TGTGCCAGCAGATCCGGGAGCTCCTACGAGCAGTACTTC
TRBV9	.	.	TRBJ1-3	CASSPTTGSQQNTIYF	TGTGCCAGCAGCCCGACAACCGGCAGCCAGCAAAACACCATATATTTT
TRBV19	.	.	TRBJ1-2	CASSLGQAYGYTF	TGTGCCAGTAGTCTTGGGCAGGCCTATGGCTACACCTTC
TRBV30	.	TRBD2	TRBJ2-2	CAWRTGGSVGELFF	TGTGCCTGGAGAACGGGCGGGAGTGTCGGGGAGCTGTTTTTT
TRBV4-2	.	TRBD1	TRBJ1-1	CASSQDGQGNTEAFF	TGTGCCAGCAGCCAAGATGGACAGGGGAACACTGAAGCTTTCTTT
TRBV23-1	.	.	TRBJ1-1	CASSQSGGGLDTEAFF	TGCGCCAGCAGTCAATCGGGAGGGGGTCTGGACACTGAAGCTTTCTTT
TRBV4-1	.	TRBD1	TRBJ1-1	CASSQDYRETGGPSPAFF	TGCGCCAGCAGCCAAGATTATCGGGAGACAGGGGGCCCAAGTCCCGCTTTCTTT
TRBV28	few	.	TRBJ2-7	CASSLSGRIDKYEQYF	TGTGCCAGCAGCCTCTCCGGCCGAATTGACAAGTACGAGCAGTACTTC
TRBV11-2	.	.	TRBJ1-2	CASRNTGYGYTF	TGTGCCAGCCGCAATACAGGGTATGGCTACACCTTC
TRBV5-6	.	.	TRBJ2-7	CASSLVGQSYEQYF	TGTGCCAGCAGCTTGGTTGGACAGTCCTACGAGCAGTACTTC
TRBV18	.	TRBD2	TRBJ2-3	CASSPLTVAGETDTQYF	TGTGCCAGCTCACCCCTAACTGTAGCGGGAGAAACAGATACGCAGTATTTT
TRBV14	.	.	TRBJ2-7	CASSPRDIPYEQYF	TGTGCCAGCAGCCCCCGGGATATTCCATACGAGCAGTACTTC
TRBV5-1	once	.	TRBJ1-6	CASSLTRDNNSPLHF	TGCGCCAGCAGCCTTACTCGAGACAATAATTCACCCCTCCACTTT
TRBV21-1	.	.	TRBJ1-4	CASSKVGGNNEKLFF	TGTGCCAGCAGCAAAGTAGGGGGAAATAATGAAAAACTGTTTTTT
TRBV5-1	few	TRBD2	TRBJ2-1	CASSSPGSGEYNEQFF	TGCGCCAGCAGCTCCCCAGGGAGCGGGGAGTACAATGAGCAGTTCTTC
TRBV13	.	.	TRBJ2-3	CASSLDKRPDFTDTQYF	TGTGCCAGCAGCTTAGATAAGAGGCCAGACTTCACAGATACGCAGTATTTT
TRBV7-8	.	TRBD1	TRBJ2-7	CASSSQGTYEQYF	TGTGCCAGCAGCTCACAGGGGACCTACGAGCAGTACTTC
TRBV10-3	.	.	TRBJ2-3	CAISDSERTTDTQYF	TGTGCCATCAGTGATTCGGAGCGAACCACAGATACGCAGTATTTT
TRBV5-1	.	.	TRBJ2-1	CASRWDRGYNEQFF	TGCGCCAGCAGGTGGGATCGGGGATACAATGAGCAGTTCTTC
TRBV4-2	.	TRBD1	TRBJ1-2	CASSQLGTANYGYTF	TGTGCCAGCAGCCAACTCGGGACAGCTAACTATGGCTACACCTTC
TRBV27	once	TRBD1	TRBJ1-3	CASSLRGLGNTIYF	TGTGCCAGCAGTTTAAGGGGGCTTGGAAACACCATATATTTT
TRBV10-1	.	TRBD1	TRBJ1-4	CASAYRGEKLFF	TGCGCCAGCGCCTACAGGGGTGAAAAACTGTTTTTT
TRBV27	few	.	TRBJ1-1	CASRPGAGEAFF	TGTGCCAGCAGGCCTGGGGCCGGTGAAGCTTTCTTT
TRBV25-1	.	TRBD1	TRBJ1-1	CASNRQGSTETFF	TGTGCCAGCAATCGACAGGGAAGTACTGAAACTTTCTTT
TRBV11-2	.	.	TRBJ2-5	CASSHDRYQETQYF	TGTGCCAGCAGCCATGACAGGTACCAAGAGACCCAGTACTTC
TRBV19	.	TRBD1	TRBJ1-1	CASSIEADRGYFTAEAFF	TGTGCCAGTAGTATAGAAGCGGACAGGGGTTATTTTACCGCTGAAGCTTTCTTT
TRBV15	.	TRBD1	TRBJ2-3	CATSRGQGALSNTQYF	TGTGCCACCAGCAGGGGACAGGGGGCCCTCAGTAATACGCAGTATTTT
TRBV7-9	.	TRBD1	TRBJ2-1	CASSSGQPRGEQFF	TGTGCCAGCAGCTCGGGACAGCCCCGTGGAGAGCAGTTCTTC
TRBV18	.	.	TRBJ1-6	CASSPRGNNSPLHF	TGTGCCAGCTCACCACGGGGCAATAATTCACCCCTCCACTTT
TRBV4-3	.	TRBD1	TRBJ2-7	CASSQAIDRGGYEQYF	TGCGCCAGCAGCCAAGCTATTGACAGGGGTGGTTACGAGCAGTACTTC
TRBV5-4	.	.	TRBJ2-5	CASSLAGVQETQYF	TGTGCCAGCAGCTTGGCGGGAGTCCAAGAGACCCAGTACTTC
TRBV28	.	.	TRBJ2-5	CASSLSRGPGEETQYF	TGTGCCAGCAGTTTATCCAGGGGCCCCGGAGAAGAGACCCAGTACTTC